One sample yielded the 19 T cell receptor beta chains listed below, sequenced in a study of cytomegalovirus exposure and HLA in healthy donors. 13 Jbeta primers and 60 Vbeta primers were used for the PCR. Profiled with immunoSEQ multiplex PCR; TCRdb holds only in-frame clones, not every one. The table records 150,000 to 200,000 clones, 70% to 85% of them present only once. Sample: PBMCs. The receptors originated from a human donor in good health.

The gene calls are TRBV11-2 and TRBJ2-7, with 7 bases fitting TRBD1. This CDR3 spans 14 amino acids. J lost 2 bases, V lost 2 bases, and 3 bases had no gene match. Germline V gene lookup returns CDR1 SGHAT and CDR2 FQNNGV. The CDR3 DNA reads TGTGCCAGCAGCTTAACCGACAGGGCCTACGAGCAGTACTTC. This gives the protein CASSLTDRAYEQYF.

The J gene is TRBJ2-7, the V gene TRBV5-1, with 9 nucleotides matching TRBD1. With 4 bases clipped from V and 2 bases from J, the junction kept 7 bases outside the gene matches. The CDR3 loop spans 15 amino acids. Germline assignment: CDR1 SGHRS and CDR2 YFSETQ. CDR3 region: CASSPGQGSPYEQYF. In DNA form, the CDR3 reads TGCGCCAGCAGCCCCGGACAGGGGTCTCCCTACGAGCAGTACTTC.

This clone was counted a few times. The chain recombines TRBV5-4 with TRBJ1-5, with 10 bases fitting TRBD1. V shed 4 bases and J 2 bases; nucleotides not matched to a gene: 6. The CDR3 is made up of 16 amino acids. Germline V gives CDR1 SGHNT, CDR2 YYREEE (reference sequence). In DNA form, the CDR3 reads TGTGCCAGCAGCAACCGAGGACAGGGGGGCAATCAGCCCCAGCATTTT. This codes for CASSNRGQGGNQPQHF.

The V gene is TRBV6-6, the J gene TRBJ2-5, with 7 positions matching TRBD2. Germline loops: CDR1 MNHNY, CDR2 SVGAGI (reference sequence). The CDR3 covers 16 residues. The V and J ends lost 5 bases and 0 bases, in that order; junction bases with no gene match: 9. CDR3 region: CASSLPRSGDQETQYF. Here the CDR3 DNA reads TGTGCCAGCAGTCTCCCTCGGAGCGGGGACCAAGAGACCCAGTACTTC.

The V and J genes are TRBV7-3 and TRBJ1-1; 7 bases are shared with TRBD1. Unmatched junction bases numbered 7, after V lost 5 bases and J lost 1 base. From germline, CDR1 is SGHTA and CDR2 FQGTGA. The CDR3 is 15 residues long. The DNA for the CDR3 is TGTGCCAGCAGCCCCCGGGCAGGGGGGAACACTGAAGCTTTCTTT. Protein product: CASSPRAGGNTEAFF.

This chain connects TRBV5-4 to TRBJ2-4; weak D call: TRBD2 (5 bases). Germline CDR1 SGHNT, CDR2 YYREEE (reference sequence). The length of the CDR3 is 16 residues. V was clipped by 3 bases and J by 1 base, with 14 bases between them. The CDR3 DNA reads TGTGCCAGCAGCTCGAGGGTCCCGGGGGCCAAAAACATTCAGTACTTC. Residues: CASSSRVPGAKNIQYF.

The chain carries TRBV5-1 and TRBJ2-1; D may be TRBD2 (5 bases). V was cut by 0 bases and J by 0 bases, with 13 bases left in between. This CDR3 is 17 amino acids long. Germline V gene data show CDR1 as SGHRS and CDR2 as YFSETQ. The CDR3 DNA is TGCGCCAGCAGCTTGGCCCCCCTAGGGAGCTCCTACAATGAGCAGTTCTTC. Its translation is CASSLAPLGSSYNEQFF.

The V call is TRBV15, the J call TRBJ2-7; D might be TRBD1 (6 bases). The CDR3 runs 15 residues. CDR1 and CDR2 (germline): LNHNV, YYDKDF (reference sequence). Trimming cost V 6 bases and J 4 bases, with 19 bases left between them. CDR3 in amino acids: CATRRVGQGLYEQYF. CDR3 DNA sequence: TGTGCCACCAGGAGGGTGGGGCAGGGGCTGTACGAGCAGTACTTC.

This clone was seen a handful of times. The V and J genes are TRBV9 and TRBJ2-1; TRBD2 matches at 14 bases. The CDR3 length is 15 residues. CDR1 and CDR2 (germline): SGDLS, YYNGEE. Losses at the gene ends were 4 bases for V and 10 bases for J; bases not matched to a gene: 7. CDR3 nucleotides: TGTGCCAGCAGCCCCAGGACTAGCGGGGGGAACGAGCAGTTCTTC. This translates into CASSPRTSGGNEQFF.

The chain combines TRBV2 with TRBJ2-1; the match to TRBD1 covers 7 bases. Germline V lookup: CDR1 SNHLY, CDR2 FYNNEI. V shed 6 bases, J shed 10 bases, and the junction held 6 bases outside the gene matches. The CDR3 runs to 12 residues. In nucleotides, the CDR3 is TGTGCCAGCAGCGCCGAACAGGGGGAGCAGTTCTTC. Amino acids: CASSAEQGEQFF.

This chain links TRBV19 with TRBJ1-5, with 10 bases matching TRBD1. This CDR3 spans 15 amino acids. Trimming took 5 bases from V and 3 from J; bases not matched to a gene: 4. Germline lookup yields CDR1 LNHDA and CDR2 SQIVND (reference sequence). CDR3 protein: CASSQGTGDNQPQHF. Written as DNA, the CDR3 is TGTGCCAGTAGTCAGGGGACAGGGGACAATCAGCCCCAGCATTTT.

The CDR3 is CASSLLFEGDEKLFF. Written as DNA, the CDR3 is TGTGCCAGCAGCTTATTGTTTGAGGGGGATGAAAAACTGTTTTTT. This chain joins TRBV7-9 and TRBJ1-4; D possibly corresponds to TRBD1 (6 bases). V lost 2 bases and J lost 6, with 13 bases in between. This CDR3 region has 15 residues. CDR1 is SEHNR and CDR2 is FQNEAQ in the germline V gene (reference sequence).

J is TRBJ1-2 and V is TRBV27; D not resolved. Germline loops: CDR1 MNHEY, CDR2 SMNVEV (reference sequence). The CDR3 extends over 14 amino acids. V was clipped by 5 bases and J by 0 bases, with 10 bases between them. The CDR3 region has the DNA TGTGCCAGCAGTCCCCTGACATCTAACTATGGCTACACCTTC. Protein sequence: CASSPLTSNYGYTF.

CDR3 protein: CASSSPEQGPRGPQHF. In DNA form, the CDR3 reads TGTGCCAGCAGCTCCCCCGAACAGGGGCCCCGGGGCCCCCAGCATTTT. The chain employs TRBV5-5 and TRBJ1-5, with 7 bases lining up with TRBD1. There are 16 residues in the CDR3. Germline CDR1 and CDR2: SGHKS and YYEKEE (reference sequence). After removal of 3 bases from V and 10 bases from J, the junction contained 16 bases not matched to a gene.

The V gene is TRBV6-6, the J gene TRBJ1-5, with 7 bases fitting TRBD1. J lost 6 bases, V lost 5 bases, and 4 bases had no gene match. The CDR3 runs 13 residues. CDR1 and CDR2 from the germline V gene are MNHNY and SVGAGI (reference sequence). Written as DNA, the CDR3 is TGTGCCAGCAGTGAGGACAGGCGTCAGCCCCAGCATTTT. Amino acids: CASSEDRRQPQHF.

The chain is built from TRBV11-2 and TRBJ2-3; 8 bases map to TRBD1. Germline CDR1 SGHAT, CDR2 FQNNGV. This CDR3 spans 17 amino acids. V was pared by 5 bases and J by 0 bases, with 10 bases of the junction left unmatched. This CDR3 reads CASSLAGGLTSTDTQYF. In DNA form, the CDR3 reads TGTGCCAGCAGCCTGGCAGGGGGCTTAACTAGCACAGATACGCAGTATTTT.

This sequence joins TRBV5-1 and TRBJ2-1, with D possibly TRBD1 on 6 matching bases. Trimming pared 0 bases from V and 3 bases from J, leaving 7 bases between. The CDR3 spans 14 residues. The V gene's germline CDR1 is SGHRS and CDR2 YFSETQ. The CDR3 nucleotides read TGCGCCAGCAGCTTGGGGGACAACTACAATGAGCAGTTCTTC. It is translated as CASSLGDNYNEQFF.

This chain joins TRBV7-6 and TRBJ1-6, with 7 bases aligning to TRBD1. CDR1 is SGHVS, CDR2 FNYEAQ, per germline. The CDR3 covers 15 residues. V lost 5 bases, J lost 9 bases, and 10 bases stayed unmatched. This CDR3 reads CASSRPQGVSSPLHF. The CDR3 DNA reads as TGTGCCAGCAGCAGGCCGCAGGGGGTGAGTTCACCCCTCCACTTT.

The V and J genes are TRBV6-5 and TRBJ2-7, with TRBD1 identical over 7 bases. V trimming: 6 bases; J trimming: 2 bases; junction bases outside the gene matches: 10. The CDR3 spans 15 residues. CDR1 is MNHEY, CDR2 SVGAGI, per germline. This CDR3 is CASRIAGTATYEQYF. DNA for the CDR3: TGTGCCAGCAGAATCGCCGGGACAGCTACCTACGAGCAGTACTTC.